This TCR beta chain appears in the sequencing data of a study of T cells after yellow fever vaccination. Findings and caveats of the study: The study noted that FACS-sorted repertoires could contain abundant clonotypes contaminating from the bulk population. A weaker but faster secondary response was observed, peaking on day 5 versus 15. Primary-vaccination clones mostly resurfaced post-booster (nearly 97% CD4, 85% to 90% CD8).

CDR3 length equals 16 residues. V lost 9 bases and J lost 0, with 21 bases in between. Germline CDR1 reads LGHDT; CDR2 reads YNNKEL (reference sequence). This clonotype has a count of ten or more. Antigen unknown. For TCR, cDNA came from 5'RACE template switching, which added a universal primer site and UMIs. MiXCR, run by TCRdb on the 5' RACE reads, gives a single entry per CDR3 protein. The table includes about 330,000 distinct CDR3 sequences, about 4% detected once. Sequenced here: PBMCs, sampled 5 days after the yellow fever booster vaccination. This TCR derives from a man aged 18 to 29 who received the YFV17D yellow fever vaccine. V is TRBV3-1 and J is TRBJ2-7; a possible D gene is TRBD2 (5 bases). The CDR3 coding sequence is TGTGCCAGGGGTGCCGTGCGGGCAACGAGCTCCTACGAGCAGTACTTC. The encoded protein is CARGAVRATSSYEQYF.